A selection of T cell receptor beta chains follows, all from one sample in a study of cytomegalovirus exposure and HLA in healthy donors. Measured with immunoSEQ multiplex PCR; TCRdb has only the in-frame clones, and not every one. The data contain over 150,000 clones, 60% to 80% of them singletons. The sequenced sample was PBMCs. These receptors were taken from a woman between 50 and 59 years old in good health and CMV-seropositive. Each CDR3 is given without its conserved first and last residue.

v_call: TRBV30; j_call: TRBJ1-5; cdr3_aa: AWSVLINQPQH
v_call: TRBV7-6; j_call: TRBJ2-7; cdr3_aa: ASSLGTLADTYEQY
v_call: TRBV6-1; j_call: TRBJ1-5; cdr3_aa: ASMGQGEHQPQH
v_call: TRBV5-8; j_call: TRBJ1-1; cdr3_aa: ASNSRTGNTEAF
v_call: TRBV7-9; j_call: TRBJ2-5; cdr3_aa: ASSLVILAGAQETQY
v_call: TRBV4-2; j_call: TRBJ2-1; cdr3_aa: ASSPQKAGGRNEQF
v_call: TRBV5-1; j_call: TRBJ1-2; cdr3_aa: ASSPPNLDRSNYGYT
v_call: TRBV7-8; j_call: TRBJ2-2; cdr3_aa: ASRDRGNTGELF
v_call: TRBV5-1; j_call: TRBJ2-2; cdr3_aa: ASRFIPRNTGELF
v_call: TRBV9; j_call: TRBJ2-5; cdr3_aa: ASSVTSGGAQGLGETQY
v_call: TRBV2; j_call: TRBJ2-7; cdr3_aa: ASRPLTGSSYEQY
v_call: TRBV6-4; j_call: TRBJ1-1; cdr3_aa: ASSEGRNTEAF
v_call: TRBV19; j_call: TRBJ1-1; cdr3_aa: ASFDSIAEAF
v_call: TRBV9; j_call: TRBJ1-1; cdr3_aa: ASSPGPQNTEAF
v_call: TRBV5-1; j_call: TRBJ1-1; cdr3_aa: ASSIQGDTEAF
v_call: TRBV15; j_call: TRBJ2-7; cdr3_aa: ATSVRRTAHYEQY
v_call: TRBV29-1; j_call: TRBJ2-4; cdr3_aa: SVDSGRQY
v_call: TRBV5-1; j_call: TRBJ2-7; cdr3_aa: ASSTDRAEQY
v_call: TRBV7-2; j_call: TRBJ2-7; cdr3_aa: ASSKGLGNYEQY
v_call: TRBV27; j_call: TRBJ1-6; cdr3_aa: ASSRNTGGSYNSPLH
v_call: TRBV5-8; j_call: TRBJ2-2; cdr3_aa: ASSSYASRTGELF
v_call: TRBV30; j_call: TRBJ1-4; cdr3_aa: AWSDTGSTNEKLF
v_call: TRBV5-1; j_call: TRBJ2-5; cdr3_aa: ASSWRTSGEETQY
v_call: TRBV5-4; j_call: TRBJ2-3; cdr3_aa: ASSLGGGIISTDTQY
v_call: TRBV9; j_call: TRBJ1-1; cdr3_aa: ASSVAGMNTEAF
v_call: TRBV9; j_call: TRBJ2-3; cdr3_aa: ASSVVGGADTQY
v_call: TRBV5-1; j_call: TRBJ1-6; cdr3_aa: AGGNKDSPLH
v_call: TRBV5-6; j_call: TRBJ1-2; cdr3_aa: ASSLEGQGALYGYT
v_call: TRBV7-2; j_call: TRBJ2-7; cdr3_aa: ASSLNGPSGYD
v_call: TRBV6-7; j_call: TRBJ2-5; cdr3_aa: ASSYHRKTRQETQY
v_call: TRBV6-5; j_call: TRBJ2-7; cdr3_aa: ASSYFQGDYEQY
v_call: TRBV5-4; j_call: TRBJ2-7; cdr3_aa: ASSLEGEDEQY
v_call: TRBV12-5; j_call: TRBJ2-5; cdr3_aa: ASGLRTGWEETQY
v_call: TRBV29-1; j_call: TRBJ1-2; cdr3_aa: SVDSSYGYT
v_call: TRBV30; j_call: TRBJ1-1; cdr3_aa: AWSPVNTEAF
v_call: TRBV5-4; j_call: TRBJ2-2; cdr3_aa: ASSLAGRGPTGELF
v_call: TRBV9; j_call: TRBJ1-6; cdr3_aa: ASSVGGRGGSPLH